The 21 T cell receptor beta chains presented below share a single source sample, sequenced in a study of cytomegalovirus exposure and HLA in healthy donors. PCR primers comprised 60 Vbeta and 13 Jbeta primers. Assay: immunoSEQ multiplex PCR; the TCRdb copy retains only in-frame clones and omits some. The table records some 130,000 clones, roughly 80% of them present only once. The sequenced sample was PBMCs. These receptors all stem from a male donor in good health and CMV-seropositive.

The chain couples TRBV7-9 to TRBJ1-2, with D uncertain. Per germline, CDR1 SEHNR and CDR2 FQNEAQ (reference sequence). CDR3 length: 13 amino acids. Deletions cut 4 bases from V and 4 bases from J, with 10 bases between. Written as DNA, the CDR3 is TGTGCCAGCAGCTGTCCAGATCCCTATGGCTACACCTTC. Translating gives CASSCPDPYGYTF.

The chain links TRBV18 to TRBJ2-3; weak D call: TRBD2 (5 bases). Germline V gene data show CDR1 as KGHSH and CDR2 as LQKENI. Trimming removed 0 bases from V and 2 bases from J, with 9 bases in between. The CDR3 length is 15 residues. In DNA, the CDR3 is TGTGCCAGCTCACCACCGAGGGCAGACACAGATACGCAGTATTTT. Its protein is CASSPPRADTDTQYF.

The rearrangement joins TRBV6-6 to TRBJ2-5; possibly TRBD2 for D (6 bases). This CDR3 comprises 15 residues. Germline V CDR1 and CDR2: MNHNY, SVGAGI (reference sequence). V lost 4 bases and J 5 bases, leaving 17 bases between the germline ends. CDR3 DNA: TGTGCCAGCAGTTGGAGGGACCGGTTGACGGAGACCCAGTACTTC. It encodes CASSWRDRLTETQYF.

The chain recombines TRBV9 with TRBJ2-2; possibly TRBD2 for D (6 bases). CDR1 and CDR2 from the germline V gene are SGDLS and YYNGEE. V dropped 0 bases and J dropped 2 bases, with 11 bases sitting between them. The CDR3 totals 16 residues. As DNA, the CDR3 is TGTGCCAGCAGCGTAGGAACTAGCTTCAACACCGGGGAGCTGTTTTTT. As protein: CASSVGTSFNTGELFF.

CDR3 region: CASSPTGISNQPQHF. The CDR3 coding sequence is TGTGCCAGCAGTCCGACAGGGATTAGCAATCAGCCCCAGCATTTT. The chain recombines TRBV6-5 with TRBJ1-5, with 7 bases matching TRBD1. Germline CDR1 and CDR2: MNHEY and SVGAGI. The CDR3 contains 15 residues. The V gene end was trimmed by 5 bases and the J gene end by 0 bases; junction bases not matched to a gene: 4.

CDR3 sequence: CASSWIAGWTTGELFF. As DNA, the CDR3 is TGTGCCAGCAGTTGGATTGCGGGATGGACCACCGGGGAGCTGTTTTTT. The gene calls are TRBV27 and TRBJ2-2; the D gene is possibly TRBD2 (6 bases). From germline, CDR1 is MNHEY and CDR2 SMNVEV (reference sequence). V lost 4 bases and J lost 4, with 16 bases in between. The CDR3 is 16 amino acids.

The genes are TRBV19 and TRBJ2-6; D not resolved. V was clipped by 3 bases and J by 0 bases, with 6 bases between them. Germline assignment: CDR1 LNHDA and CDR2 SQIVND (reference sequence). This CDR3 comprises 15 residues. This chain's CDR3 is CASSIPRSGANVLTF. In DNA, the CDR3 is TGTGCCAGTAGTATCCCCCGCTCTGGGGCCAACGTCCTGACTTTC.

The chain carries TRBV11-3 and TRBJ2-1; D is undetermined. There are 13 residues in the CDR3. V gave up 5 bases and J gave up 1 base, with 6 bases separating them. CDR1 is SGHNT and CDR2 is YENEEA in the germline V gene. The CDR3: CASSEHSYNEQFF. The CDR3 nucleotides read TGTGCCAGCAGCGAACATTCCTACAATGAGCAGTTCTTC.

V gene TRBV4-3 combines with J gene TRBJ2-2, with D possibly TRBD2 on 6 matching bases. The germline V gene has CDR1 LGHNA and CDR2 YSLEER. The V end lost 4 bases, the J end lost 6 bases, and 6 bases lay between the germline ends. The CDR3 spans 12 residues. The CDR3 is CASSRGAGELFF. The CDR3 bases are TGCGCCAGCAGCCGCGGGGCCGGGGAGCTGTTTTTT.

This clone came up once. V and J are TRBV5-4 and TRBJ2-3; 12 nucleotides agree with TRBD2. V lost 4 bases and J lost 6; bases outside the gene matches: 6. Germline V CDR1 and CDR2: SGHNT, YYREEE (reference sequence). The CDR3 is 15 amino acids. The DNA of the CDR3 is TGTGCCAGCAGCCCTCGACTAGCGGGAGAGGATACGCAGTATTTT. Translation: CASSPRLAGEDTQYF.

This clone has a single count. The chain employs TRBV11-2 and TRBJ2-7; the D gene is possibly TRBD1 (6 bases). This CDR3 is 15 amino acids long. CDR1 and CDR2 (germline): SGHAT, FQNNGV. Trimming left V 2 bases short and J 6 bases short, with 17 bases between. CDR3 in DNA: TGTGCCAGCAGCTTACAGGGGTGGGGGTTCGGCGAGCAGTACTTC. This encodes CASSLQGWGFGEQYF.

This rearrangement joins TRBV4-3 to TRBJ2-7, with TRBD2 matching 12 bases. Germline-derived CDR1 and CDR2 are LGHNA and YSLEER. CDR3 size: 16 residues. V lost 2 bases, J lost 8 bases, and 10 bases stayed unmatched. Here the CDR3 DNA reads TGCGCCAGCAGCCAATCACCCGGGACTAGCGGGCCCCAGCAGTACTTC. Its protein product is CASSQSPGTSGPQQYF.

In DNA, the CDR3 is TGTGCCAGCAGCGTCGAGACAGGGGGCGCCTACGAGCAGTACTTC. Its protein is CASSVETGGAYEQYF. The V gene is TRBV7-8, the J gene TRBJ2-7; TRBD1 aligns across 10 bases. V gave up 5 bases and J gave up 2 bases; unmatched junction bases: 6. Germline-derived CDR1 and CDR2 are SGHVS and FQNEAQ. The CDR3 contains 15 residues.

The V gene is TRBV5-1, the J gene TRBJ2-3, with TRBD2 matching over 9 bases. Germline CDR1 reads SGHRS; CDR2 reads YFSETQ. J gave up 2 bases and V 0 bases, and 1 base lay outside the gene matches. This CDR3 spans 15 amino acids. The CDR3 reads CASSLGGRATDTQYF. The CDR3 region has the DNA TGCGCCAGCAGCTTGGGCGGGAGGGCCACAGATACGCAGTATTTT.

The rearrangement uses TRBV9 and TRBJ2-3, with TRBD2 matching over 11 bases. This CDR3 region has 16 residues. V lost 0 bases and J lost 0; bases outside the gene matches: 0. From germline, CDR1 is SGDLS and CDR2 YYNGEE. The CDR3 protein is CASSVGTSGSTDTQYF. Here the CDR3 DNA reads TGTGCCAGCAGCGTAGGGACTAGCGGGAGCACAGATACGCAGTATTTT.

This chain connects TRBV10-3 to TRBJ2-7; 7 nucleotides agree with TRBD1. Germline V gives CDR1 ENHRY, CDR2 SYGVKD. With 6 bases clipped from V and 2 bases from J, the junction kept 7 bases outside the gene matches. The CDR3 runs to 14 residues. The CDR3 region is CAIRRQGTPYEQYF. CDR3 sequence (DNA): TGTGCCATCAGGAGACAGGGAACCCCCTACGAGCAGTACTTC.

This rearrangement joins TRBV6-5 to TRBJ2-7; D is unresolved. With 0 bases removed from V and 4 bases from J, the gap between germline ends came to 13 bases. The germline CDR1 and CDR2 sequences are MNHEY and SVGAGI. The length of the CDR3 is 15 residues. Here the CDR3 reads CASSYSGQARYEQYF. For the CDR3, the DNA is TGTGCCAGCAGTTACTCGGGCCAGGCTCGATACGAGCAGTACTTC.

This clone was seen a single time. The chain recombines TRBV5-4 with TRBJ2-5, with TRBD2 identical over 11 bases. Trimming removed 7 bases from V and 3 bases from J; junction bases left unmatched: 8. Germline lookup yields CDR1 SGHNT and CDR2 YYREEE (reference sequence). The CDR3 spans 15 residues. DNA of the CDR3: TGTGCCAGCCGCTATTCTAGCGGGGGGAAAGAGACCCAGTACTTC. Translating gives CASRYSSGGKETQYF. Drawing the rest from reference TRBV5-4 and TRBJ2-5, the complete variable domain is ETGVTQSPTHLIKTRGQQVTLRCSSQSGHNTVSWYQQALGQGPQFIFQYYREEENGRGNFPPRFSGLQFPNYSSELNVNALELDDSALYLCASRYSSGGKETQYFGPGTRLLVL.

Only one count was recorded for this clone. The chain carries TRBV9 and TRBJ2-1; 9 bases align to TRBD2. After removal of 4 bases from V and 4 bases from J, the junction contained 9 bases not matched to a gene. The CDR3 sequence is 16 residues long. Germline V lookup: CDR1 SGDLS, CDR2 YYNGEE. CDR3 DNA sequence: TGTGCCAGCAGCCCCCCGACTAGCGGTCCTTACAATGAGCAGTTCTTC. Translation gives CASSPPTSGPYNEQFF. The full variable domain, in which reference TRBV9 and TRBJ2-1 provide the parts outside the CDR3, is DSGVTQTPKHLITATGQRVTLRCSPRSGDLSVYWYQQSLDQGLQFLIQYYNGEERAKGNILERFSAQQFPDLHSELNLSSLELGDSALYFCASSPPTSGPYNEQFFGPGTRLTVL.

Points on this clone: Other DNA sequences in the sample encode the same CDR3. The chain joins TRBV7-2 to TRBJ2-7, with TRBD2 matching 11 bases. The CDR3 is 16 amino acids. Unmatched junction bases numbered 13, after V lost 5 bases and J lost 7 bases. CDR1 and CDR2 from the germline V gene are SGHTA and FQGNSA. The CDR3 sequence: CASSALAGVALREQYF. The CDR3 DNA reads TGTGCCAGCAGCGCACTAGCGGGAGTAGCGTTGAGGGAGCAGTACTTC. Full variable domain (remainder filled in from reference TRBV7-2 and TRBJ2-7): GAGVSQSPSNKVTEKGKDVELRCDPISGHTALYWYRQSLGQGLEFLIYFQGNSAPDKSGLPSDRFSAERTGGSVSTLTIQRTQQEDSAVYLCASSALAGVALREQYFGPGTRLTVT.

The chain employs TRBV7-9 and TRBJ2-1; a weak D match, TRBD2 (7 bases). V lost 6 bases and J 15 bases, leaving 18 bases between the germline ends. Germline V gives CDR1 SEHNR, CDR2 FQNEAQ (reference sequence). The CDR3 consists of 12 residues. Here the CDR3 DNA reads TGTGCCAGCAGTCGAGGGAGGGGGTGGTGGTTCTTC. Encoded protein: CASSRGRGWWFF.